Following are 16 T cell receptor beta chains from one sample sequenced in a study of CD8+ T cells in alopecia areata. Treatment given: oral pan-JAK inhibitor, 5-10 mg twice daily. RNA, once extracted, was reverse transcribed into cDNA for use as the sequencing template. The assay was immunoSEQ multiplex PCR, and TCRdb's table has in-frame clones only and misses some. The table lists around 97,000 clones, just over 85% of them singletons. The source was CD8+ T cells sorted from blood, collected around week 34, from a patient treated with tofacitinib. The receptors here all came from a human donor with alopecia areata.

V and J are TRBV29-1 and TRBJ2-5; 11 bases agree with TRBD2. Matching the DNA end better, TRBJ2-7 makes the J call doubtful. The CDR3 runs to 13 residues. CDR1 and CDR2 from the germline V gene are SQVTM and ANQGSEA. DNA for the CDR3: TGCAGCGTTGAAGACGGACTAGCGGGCGAGCAGTACTTC. It translates to CSVEDGLAGEQYF.

V usage is TRBV29-1 and J usage is TRBJ1-1; tentative D call: TRBD1 (6 bases). Germline values: CDR1 SQVTM, CDR2 ANQGSEA. CDR3 size: 13 residues. The V end lost 7 bases, the J end lost 1 base, and 13 bases lay between the germline ends. Written as DNA, the CDR3 is TGCAGCGCCGCGGGGGGCCCGAACACTGAAGCTTTCTTT. Amino acid sequence: CSAAGGPNTEAFF. Based on the CDR3 plus reference TRBV29-1 and TRBJ1-1, the full variable domain is SAVISQKPSRDICQRGTSLTIQCQVDSQVTMMFWYRQQPGQSLTLIATANQGSEATYESGFVIDKFPISRPNLTFSTLTVSNMSPEDSSIYLCSAAGGPNTEAFFGQGTRLTVV.

This rearrangement joins TRBV6-5 to TRBJ2-3; maybe TRBD2 (6 bases). CDR3 length equals 14 residues. The V end lost 6 bases, the J end lost 4 bases, and 14 bases lay between the germline ends. Germline values: CDR1 MNHEY, CDR2 SVGAGI. DNA for the CDR3: TGTGCCAGCAGCCGAACGGGGGAAGCAGATACGCAGTATTTT. Protein sequence: CASSRTGEADTQYF.

The gene calls are TRBV27 and TRBJ1-1; D is uncertain. CDR1 is MNHEY and CDR2 is SMNVEV in the germline V gene (reference sequence). The CDR3 spans 13 residues. The V gene lost 3 bases and the J gene lost 1 base, with 6 bases spanning the gap. The CDR3 here is CASSFGPNTEAFF. As DNA, the CDR3 is TGTGCCAGCAGTTTTGGACCGAACACTGAAGCTTTCTTT.

The V call is TRBV19, the J call TRBJ1-1, with 11 bases matching TRBD1. CDR1 and CDR2 from the germline V gene are LNHDA and SQIVND (reference sequence). The CDR3 extends over 15 amino acids. V was clipped by 5 bases and J by 1 base; unmatched bases: 3. CDR3 bases: TGTGCCAGTAGTCCTGGGACAGGGGGGAACACTGAAGCTTTCTTT. Amino acid sequence: CASSPGTGGNTEAFF. The full variable domain, its missing parts supplied by reference TRBV19 and TRBJ1-1, is DGGITQSPKYLFRKEGQNVTLSCEQNLNHDAMYWYRQDPGQGLRLIYYSQIVNDFQKGDIAEGYSVSREKKESFPLTVTSAQKNPTAFYLCASSPGTGGNTEAFFGQGTRLTVV.

The chain has TRBV29-1 and TRBJ2-7; 8 bases match TRBD1. CDR1 and CDR2 (germline): SQVTM, ANQGSEA. CDR3 length equals 13 residues. The V and J ends lost 3 bases and 3 bases, in that order; junction bases with no gene match: 4. For the CDR3, the DNA is TGCAGCGTTGAGGGGACAGGTCTCTACGAGCAGTACTTC. The encoded protein is CSVEGTGLYEQYF.

The chain recombines TRBV7-9 with TRBJ1-1; 7 positions agree with TRBD1. J lost 8 bases, V lost 3 bases, and 3 bases had no gene match. The CDR3 is 12 residues long. Germline V CDR1 and CDR2: SEHNR, FQNEAQ (reference sequence). CDR3: CASSLTGREAFF. The CDR3 DNA sequence: TGTGCCAGCAGCTTGACAGGGAGGGAAGCTTTCTTT.

The chain's CDR3 is CAWRPGAGELFF. The CDR3, as DNA: TGTGCCTGGAGACCTGGGGCCGGGGAGCTGTTTTTT. The chain uses TRBV30 and TRBJ2-2; D gene ambiguous. The germline CDR1 and CDR2 sequences are GTSNPN and SVGIG (reference sequence). CDR3 length: 12 residues. V gave up 3 bases and J gave up 6 bases, with 8 bases separating them.

The rearrangement uses TRBV14 and TRBJ2-1, with D hard to call. CDR1 and CDR2 from the germline V gene are SGHDN and FVKESK. The V gene lost 0 bases and the J gene lost 3 bases, with 3 bases spanning the gap. The CDR3 totals 13 residues. The CDR3 DNA reads as TGTGCCAGCAGCCAAGAGCGCTACAATGAGCAGTTCTTC. This sequence encodes CASSQERYNEQFF.

CDR3 coding DNA: TGTGCCTGGGGCCCCGATTTCATTGGGGGTACAGATACGCAGTATTTT. This encodes CAWGPDFIGGTDTQYF. The chain combines TRBV30 with TRBJ2-3; D might be TRBD1 or TRBD2, each matching 5 bases. The V end lost 5 bases, the J end lost 3 bases, and 21 bases lay between the germline ends. The CDR3 loop spans 16 amino acids. Germline-derived CDR1 and CDR2 are GTSNPN and SVGIG (reference sequence).

The V and J genes are TRBV19 and TRBJ2-7; 9 positions match TRBD1. V shed 3 bases, J shed 2 bases, and the junction held 2 bases outside the gene matches. Germline CDR1 LNHDA, CDR2 SQIVND (reference sequence). This CDR3 region has 14 residues. The CDR3 bases are TGTGCCAGTAGTATTACAGGGGGCACCTACGAGCAGTACTTC. Translated, it gives CASSITGGTYEQYF.

The chain has TRBV11-2 and TRBJ1-4; D remains unclear. This CDR3 is 18 amino acids long. The germline gives CDR1 SGHAT, CDR2 FQNNGV. The germline V and J ends were trimmed by 0 bases and 0 bases, with 14 bases remaining between them. The CDR3 nucleotides read TGTGCCAGCAGCTTAGACATTTATGGAAAAGCAACTAATGAAAAACTGTTTTTT. Protein sequence: CASSLDIYGKATNEKLFF.

This sequence joins TRBV29-1 and TRBJ2-7, with D possibly being TRBD1 (6 bases). The germline gives CDR1 SQVTM, CDR2 ANQGSEA. The CDR3 spans 16 residues. The V gene lost 4 bases and the J gene lost 2 bases, with 21 bases spanning the gap. CDR3 residues: CSVVGAPSARAYEQYF. As DNA, the CDR3 is TGCAGCGTTGTGGGGGCCCCTTCGGCCAGAGCCTACGAGCAGTACTTC.

This sequence joins TRBV10-1 and TRBJ1-1; D is ambiguous. The germline V gene encodes CDR1 WNHNN and CDR2 SYGVQD (reference sequence). This CDR3 region has 12 residues. The V gene lost 8 bases and the J gene lost 4 bases, with 11 bases spanning the gap. CDR3 DNA: TGCGCCAGCGGGAGGCAGAGCACTGAAGCTTTCTTT. This codes for CASGRQSTEAFF.

This clone showed up just once. CDR3 DNA: TGCAGCGTTGAACATACGGAGGAGCAGTTCTTC. Protein sequence: CSVEHTEEQFF. The chain combines TRBV29-1 with TRBJ2-1; D gene uncertain. CDR3 length equals 11 residues. Germline values: CDR1 SQVTM, CDR2 ANQGSEA. V lost 2 bases and J lost 10, with 9 bases in between.

This clone was detected once. The CDR3 DNA reads TGTGCCACCAGCAGACTGTTCTCGGACAGGGTTGGCAATGAGCAGTTCTTC. Its protein is CATSRLFSDRVGNEQFF. The rearrangement links TRBV15 to TRBJ2-1; 8 bases are shared with TRBD1. Germline CDR1 and CDR2: LNHNV and YYDKDF (reference sequence). The ends lost 2 bases at V and 6 bases at J; junction bases unmatched: 12. The CDR3 is made up of 17 amino acids.